The sequence of this T cell receptor (beta chain) was determined in a study of CD8 T cells in ankylosing spondylitis. Whole-study results and caveats: Significant enrichment of disease-linked clones was reportedly seen in matched ankylosing spondylitis synovial fluid. In peripheral blood, disease-linked CD8+ clones occurred at relatively low frequencies. Seemingly distinctive of ankylosing spondylitis blood was a TCR beta motif formed by eight highly homologous variants. In synovial fluid and blood from reactive arthritis, some motif variants were previously reported.

The CDR3 length is 14 residues. V was pared by 4 bases and J by 6 bases, with 16 bases between. Quantitative 5'-RACE was performed with molecular barcodes, and it yielded the TCR beta libraries. TCRdb reprocessed the 5' RACE reads via MiXCR and lists one record per CDR3 protein. The sample gives under 950,000 distinct CDR3 sequences, around 17% of which show up once; roughly a fifth is in the top ten. The table lists this clonotype with a few counts. Its antigen is undetermined. The chain links TRBV12-3 or TRBV12-4 to TRBJ2-7, with D possibly matching TRBD2 (6 bases). This receptor was identified in a male donor with ankylosing spondylitis. Sequencing was performed on blood, either unsorted or a sorted T cell fraction (not recorded which). The CDR3 reads CASSYSGPPGEQYF. CDR3 sequence (DNA): TGTGCCAGCAGTTACAGCGGGCCCCCGGGCGAGCAGTACTTC.